These 16 T cell receptor beta chains came from one sample sequenced in a study of sequential checkpoint blockade in melanoma (dated by TCRdb to between 2018 and 2021). The sample's treatment or condition, from its label and the paper: randomized to nivolumab then ipilimumab (arm A) or the reverse (arm B). Library construction relied on the immunoSEQ multiplex PCR assay. This immuneACCESS table, as held by TCRdb, lists in-frame sequences with V and J called but not all clones. Of the missing ones, under half trace to an unresolved V gene in checked studies; the others have no known cause. Present in this sample are more than 15,000 clones, just under 75% of which were seen just once. Of the sample, roughly a fifth is held by the ten largest clones. The sequences come from CD8+ T cells sorted from blood (inferred from file names), collected from a patient given nivolumab and ipilimumab in sequence. These receptors all stem from a human donor with melanoma.

J is TRBJ2-7 and V is TRBV5-8, with TRBD1 identical over 10 bases. CDR1 SGHTS and CDR2 YDEGEE come from the germline V gene. CDR3 length: 18 amino acids. V lost 4 bases, J lost 5 bases, and 18 bases stayed unmatched. This chain's CDR3 is CASSGGGQGLFMDHEQYF. The CDR3 bases are TGTGCCAGCAGCGGGGGGGGACAGGGGTTATTCATGGACCACGAGCAGTACTTC.

This rearrangement joins TRBV7-6 to TRBJ1-5; TRBD1 is a possible D gene (5 bases). CDR3 length: 14 amino acids. V was cut by 0 bases and J by 7 bases, with 10 bases left in between. Per germline, CDR1 SGHVS and CDR2 FNYEAQ. CDR3 DNA sequence: TGTGCCAGCAGCTTAGCAGGGGCATGGCAGCCCCAGCATTTT. Its translation: CASSLAGAWQPQHF.

This clone was counted between two and nine times. The chain recombines TRBV7-2 with TRBJ1-5; possibly TRBD1 for D (5 bases). Germline loops: CDR1 SGHTA, CDR2 FQGNSA. Trimming removed 3 bases from V and 7 bases from J, with 10 bases in between. This CDR3 comprises 13 residues. CDR3 residues: CASSLGQGQPQHF. The CDR3 DNA reads TGTGCCAGCAGCTTGGGTCAGGGCCAGCCCCAGCATTTT.

This clone turned up a few times. The CDR3 loop is CASSPGTGTYEQYF. The CDR3 DNA is TGCGCCAGCAGCCCCGGGACAGGGACCTACGAGCAGTACTTC. The chain recombines TRBV5-1 with TRBJ2-7; 9 bases fit TRBD1. Trimming at V came to 4 bases and at J to 2 bases, leaving 4 bases not matched to a gene. Germline CDR1 is SGHRS and CDR2 is YFSETQ. The length of the CDR3 is 14 residues.

In its sample, this clone was seen a few times. The V call is TRBV13, the J call TRBJ1-3; D call uncertain. CDR1 is PRHDT and CDR2 is FYEKMQ in the germline V gene (reference sequence). This CDR3 comprises 14 residues. Trimming removed 2 bases at V and 0 bases at J, with 5 bases between. The CDR3 DNA reads TGTGCCAGCAGCTTACAACACTCTGGAAACACCATATATTTT. It translates to CASSLQHSGNTIYF. Looking up the rest from reference TRBV13 and TRBJ1-3 gives the full variable domain: AAGVIQSPRHLIKEKRETATLKCYPIPRHDTVYWYQQGPGQDPQFLISFYEKMQSDKGSIPDRFSAQQFSDYHSELNMSSLELGDSALYFCASSLQHSGNTIYFGEGSWLTVV.

This clone showed up just a few times. The genes are TRBV28 and TRBJ1-5, with D tentatively TRBD1 (6 bases). CDR1 and CDR2 from the germline V gene are MDHEN and SYDVKM. Trimming cost V 5 bases and J 8 bases, with 13 bases left between them. CDR3 length equals 13 residues. In DNA, the CDR3 is TGTGCCAGCAGTCCCAGGGGAGCTAAGCCCCAGCATTTT. It specifies CASSPRGAKPQHF.

V gene TRBV19 combines with J gene TRBJ2-3; 9 nucleotides agree with TRBD2. The V and J ends lost 3 bases and 0 bases, in that order; junction bases with no gene match: 7. The CDR3 is 17 residues long. Germline V gene data show CDR1 as LNHDA and CDR2 as SQIVND (reference sequence). CDR3 amino acids: CASSIGFAGGSTDTQYF. In DNA form, the CDR3 reads TGTGCCAGTAGTATCGGGTTTGCGGGAGGGAGCACAGATACGCAGTATTTT.

This chain connects TRBV6-5 to TRBJ2-7; D gene unclear. Deletions cut 4 bases from V and 0 bases from J, with 7 bases between. Germline CDR1 and CDR2: MNHEY and SVGAGI. The CDR3 spans 13 residues. CDR3: CASSFDNSYEQYF. In DNA form, the CDR3 reads TGTGCCAGCAGTTTCGACAACTCCTACGAGCAGTACTTC.

This chain connects TRBV2 to TRBJ2-1, with 7 bases fitting TRBD1. This CDR3 region has 16 residues. CDR1 and CDR2 from the germline V gene are SNHLY and FYNNEI. V shed 6 bases, J shed 0 bases, and the junction held 8 bases outside the gene matches. CDR3 region: CASRSGGRSSYNEQFF. In nucleotides, the CDR3 is TGTGCCAGCAGATCAGGGGGTAGGAGCTCCTACAATGAGCAGTTCTTC.

This clone was counted once. The chain uses TRBV11-2 and TRBJ1-5; D is unresolved. CDR3 length: 15 amino acids. V shed 4 bases and J shed 2 bases, with 12 bases lying between them. In germline, CDR1 is SGHAT, CDR2 FQNNGV. Here the CDR3 DNA reads TGTGCCAGCAGCTCAGACGGCGGAGGCAATCAGCCCCAGCATTTT. Its protein is CASSSDGGGNQPQHF.

Turning to this clone: Other DNA sequences from this sample encode an identical CDR3 as well. V gene TRBV10-1 combines with J gene TRBJ2-1, with D possibly TRBD1 on 5 matching bases. The germline CDR1 and CDR2 sequences are WNHNN and SYGVQD (reference sequence). The CDR3 length is 13 residues. V lost 4 bases and J lost 3, with 7 bases in between. CDR3 residues: CASSGQGYNEQFF. In nucleotides, the CDR3 is TGCGCCAGCAGTGGGCAGGGCTACAATGAGCAGTTCTTC.

V usage is TRBV7-9 and J usage is TRBJ1-1; D possibly corresponds to TRBD1 (5 bases). Germline V gene data show CDR1 as SEHNR and CDR2 as FQNEAQ (reference sequence). V lost 1 base, J lost 4 bases, and 10 bases lay in between. This CDR3 has 14 residues. CDR3 sequence reads: CASSLVSGATEAFF. The CDR3 DNA is TGTGCCAGCAGCTTAGTAAGTGGGGCCACTGAAGCTTTCTTT.

This rearrangement joins TRBV4-2 to TRBJ1-4; D is unresolved. V was cut by 0 bases and J by 5 bases, with 7 bases left in between. The germline gives CDR1 LGHNA, CDR2 YNFKEQ. The CDR3 extends over 14 amino acids. The CDR3: CASSQEQLNEKLFF. CDR3 DNA: TGTGCCAGCAGCCAAGAACAGCTAAATGAAAAACTGTTTTTT.

The V gene is TRBV9, the J gene TRBJ2-7; D possibly corresponds to TRBD2 (5 bases). The V gene's germline CDR1 is SGDLS and CDR2 YYNGEE. The V end was cut by 0 bases, the J end by 2 bases, with 12 bases between. The CDR3 is 15 residues long. CDR3 residues: CASSVDPEDAYEQYF. For the CDR3, the DNA is TGTGCCAGCAGCGTAGATCCGGAGGACGCCTACGAGCAGTACTTC.

The rearrangement uses TRBV6-5 and TRBJ2-5; 8 bases are shared with TRBD2. Germline-derived CDR1 and CDR2 are MNHEY and SVGAGI. After removal of 8 bases from V and 4 bases from J, the junction contained 12 bases not matched to a gene. This CDR3 has 15 amino acids. The CDR3 DNA sequence: TGTGCCAGCGGCATTAGCGGGACGAGTGGAGAGACCCAGTACTTC. Its translation: CASGISGTSGETQYF.

The J gene is TRBJ1-1, the V gene TRBV7-9; possible D gene TRBD1, 5 bases. Germline V gene lookup returns CDR1 SEHNR and CDR2 FQNEAQ (reference sequence). This CDR3 comprises 12 residues. V was trimmed by 8 bases and J by 4 bases, leaving 11 bases between them. CDR3: CASLEGSTEAFF. The CDR3 DNA is TGTGCCAGCCTGGAGGGGTCCACTGAAGCTTTCTTT.